This entry lists 32 T cell receptor beta chains sequenced from one sample in a study of cytomegalovirus exposure and HLA in healthy donors. The PCR made use of 60 Vbeta and 13 Jbeta primers. Assay used: immunoSEQ multiplex PCR; TCRdb lists only in-frame clones, some missing. Altogether about 160,000 clones are present, approximately 80% being singletons, with the ten largest covering 0.95% to 1.5%. Input material: PBMCs. The receptors derive from a woman aged 45-60 years in good health and CMV-seronegative.

The CDR3 here is CASSQDGPYGYTF. Written as DNA, the CDR3 is TGCGCCAGCAGCCAAGATGGGCCCTATGGCTACACCTTC. This chain joins TRBV4-3 and TRBJ1-2; D is undetermined. The length of the CDR3 is 13 residues. V was trimmed by 0 bases and J by 4 bases, leaving 6 bases between them. Germline CDR1 reads LGHNA; CDR2 reads YSLEER.

This chain connects TRBV7-8 to TRBJ2-1; D possibly corresponds to TRBD2 (5 bases). The germline CDR1 and CDR2 sequences are SGHVS and FQNEAQ. This CDR3 comprises 14 residues. V lost 2 bases and J lost 7, with 12 bases in between. The CDR3 loop is CASSLMASLNEQFF. For the CDR3, the DNA is TGTGCCAGCAGCTTAATGGCTAGCCTAAATGAGCAGTTCTTC. Filled out from reference TRBV7-8 and TRBJ2-1, the complete variable domain reads GAGVSQSPRYKVAKRGQDVALRCDPISGHVSLFWYQQALGQGPEFLTYFQNEAQLDKSGLPSDRFFAERPEGSVSTLKIQRTQQEDSAVYLCASSLMASLNEQFFGPGTRLTVL.

This chain uses TRBV6-1 with TRBJ2-3; no definite D call. Germline CDR1 reads MNHNS; CDR2 reads SASEGT. V lost 4 bases, J lost 2 bases, and 10 bases lay in between. This CDR3 has 14 amino acids. CDR3 sequence: CASSGGKFTDTQYF. Written as DNA, the CDR3 is TGTGCCAGCAGTGGAGGAAAATTCACAGATACGCAGTATTTT.

The rearrangement uses TRBV7-3 and TRBJ2-3; tentative D call: TRBD2 (6 bases). Germline CDR1 and CDR2: SGHTA and FQGTGA. Deletions cut 0 bases from V and 5 bases from J, with 6 bases between. The CDR3 covers 13 residues. For the CDR3, the DNA is TGTGCCAGCAGCTTAACGGAGGGAGATACGCAGTATTTT. Translated: CASSLTEGDTQYF.

The chain combines TRBV5-5 with TRBJ2-7, with a weak D call TRBD2 (5 bases). The V gene lost 3 bases and the J gene lost 1 base, with 5 bases spanning the gap. The germline CDR1 and CDR2 sequences are SGHKS and YYEKEE (reference sequence). The CDR3 contains 12 residues. The CDR3 bases are TGTGCCAGCAGCTCGGGATCCTACGAGCAGTACTTC. Translation gives CASSSGSYEQYF.

This clone has only one observation. The chain is built from TRBV7-3 and TRBJ2-7, with a weak D call TRBD1 (7 bases). The germline V and J ends were trimmed by 1 base and 1 base, with 14 bases remaining between them. Germline V CDR1 and CDR2: SGHTA, FQGTGA. The CDR3 is made up of 16 amino acids. CDR3 bases: TGTGCCAGCAGCTTAAACGGAGGGACAGCATCCTACGAGCAGTACTTC. This translates into CASSLNGGTASYEQYF.

The rearrangement links TRBV6-5 to TRBJ2-5; possibly TRBD2 for D (6 bases). CDR3 length: 13 amino acids. Germline CDR1 reads MNHEY; CDR2 reads SVGAGI. The V end lost 10 bases, the J end lost 4 bases, and 16 bases lay between the germline ends. The CDR3 nucleotides are TGTGCCACTGCGGGATCTCAGGGAGAGACCCAGTACTTC. It is translated as CATAGSQGETQYF.

The chain has TRBV6-5 and TRBJ2-1; TRBD2 matches at 7 bases. The CDR3 covers 15 residues. Germline V gene lookup returns CDR1 MNHEY and CDR2 SVGAGI. Trimming took 5 bases from V and 4 from J; bases not matched to a gene: 8. In DNA, the CDR3 is TGTGCCAGCAGTGGTATGGGAGGGCCGTACAATGAGCAGTTCTTC. Protein product: CASSGMGGPYNEQFF.

The CDR3: CASSPPGREHYNEQFF. CDR3 nucleotides: TGCGCCAGCAGCCCACCGGGCAGGGAACACTACAATGAGCAGTTCTTC. The chain uses TRBV5-1 and TRBJ2-1; D is possibly TRBD1 (5 bases). The V and J ends lost 4 bases and 3 bases respectively, with 17 bases between them. This CDR3 is built from 16 residues. The germline V gene encodes CDR1 SGHRS and CDR2 YFSETQ. Complete variable domain (other parts from reference TRBV5-1 and TRBJ2-1): KAGVTQTPRYLIKTRGQQVTLSCSPISGHRSVSWYQQTPGQGLQFLFEYFSETQRNKGNFPGRFSGRQFSNSRSEMNVSTLELGDSALYLCASSPPGREHYNEQFFGPGTRLTVL.

CDR3 sequence: CASRLQGYGNTIYF. CDR3 nucleotides: TGTGCCAGCAGACTCCAGGGATACGGAAACACCATATATTTT. V and J are TRBV28 and TRBJ1-3; maybe TRBD1 (5 bases). The CDR3 extends over 14 amino acids. Per germline, CDR1 MDHEN and CDR2 SYDVKM. V lost 6 bases and J 4 bases, leaving 13 bases between the germline ends.

The rearrangement joins TRBV5-1 to TRBJ2-7, with TRBD1 matching over 9 bases. J was trimmed by 4 bases and V by 2 bases; bases with no gene match: 7. The CDR3 sequence is 15 residues long. Germline CDR1 reads SGHRS; CDR2 reads YFSETQ. This CDR3 is CASSLTGTGLYEQYF. CDR3 in DNA: TGCGCCAGCAGCTTAACCGGGACAGGGTTGTACGAGCAGTACTTC. The full variable domain, rest sourced from reference TRBV5-1 and TRBJ2-7, is KAGVTQTPRYLIKTRGQQVTLSCSPISGHRSVSWYQQTPGQGLQFLFEYFSETQRNKGNFPGRFSGRQFSNSRSEMNVSTLELGDSALYLCASSLTGTGLYEQYFGPGTRLTVT.

This clone showed up just a few times. This chain connects TRBV5-4 to TRBJ2-5; 7 bases are a match to TRBD1. The CDR3 loop spans 14 amino acids. Germline V lookup: CDR1 SGHNT, CDR2 YYREEE (reference sequence). With V trimmed by 6 bases and J by 2 bases, 7 bases remained unmatched. CDR3 sequence (DNA): TGTGCCAGCAATTCGGGGACAGTACAAGAGACCCAGTACTTC. It encodes CASNSGTVQETQYF.

CDR3 in DNA: TGTGCCAGCAGCTTAGGGAGGGGGCCGAACTACGAGCAGTACTTC. This encodes CASSLGRGPNYEQYF. This chain uses TRBV7-2 with TRBJ2-7; a possible D gene is TRBD1 (7 bases). Germline V gives CDR1 SGHTA, CDR2 FQGNSA. The CDR3 totals 15 residues. Trimming removed 1 base at V and 3 bases at J, with 13 bases between.

The chain combines TRBV4-3 with TRBJ2-7; D remains ambiguous. V was cut by 0 bases and J by 4 bases, with 19 bases left in between. Germline CDR1 and CDR2: LGHNA and YSLEER. This CDR3 has 17 residues. CDR3 region: CASSQEGNWARKYEQYF. The CDR3 DNA follows: TGCGCCAGCAGCCAAGAGGGCAATTGGGCGCGTAAATACGAGCAGTACTTC.

The chain links TRBV28 to TRBJ1-1, with D tentatively TRBD1 (5 bases). Germline CDR1 MDHEN, CDR2 SYDVKM. The ends were cut back, 7 bases at V and 4 bases at J, with 22 bases in the middle. The CDR3 totals 16 residues. CDR3 nucleotide sequence: TGTGCCAGCACCTCTGGGGCAGGGTCGGTTATCACTGAAGCTTTCTTT. It specifies CASTSGAGSVITEAFF.

The V call is TRBV6-5, the J call TRBJ1-2, with a weak D call TRBD1 (6 bases). V was shortened by 5 bases and J by 4 bases, with 14 bases between the two germline ends. The CDR3 covers 14 residues. Germline CDR1 and CDR2: MNHEY and SVGAGI. The CDR3 nucleotides read TGTGCCAGCAGTACCGGGGGGCTCATCTATGGCTACACCTTC. Its protein product is CASSTGGLIYGYTF.

This clone appeared once. The rearrangement joins TRBV19 to TRBJ1-1; a weak D match, TRBD1 (5 bases). This CDR3 region has 15 residues. Trimming left V 11 bases short and J 1 base short, with 20 bases between. CDR1 and CDR2 from the germline V gene are LNHDA and SQIVND (reference sequence). The CDR3 bases are TGTGCCTCTTACCCAACCGGGGGAGAGAACACTGAAGCTTTCTTT. It specifies CASYPTGGENTEAFF.

The chain carries TRBV30 and TRBJ1-5, with 7 bases lining up with TRBD1. The V gene's germline CDR1 is GTSNPN and CDR2 SVGIG (reference sequence). Losses at the gene ends were 3 bases for V and 2 bases for J; bases not matched to a gene: 7. This CDR3 comprises 15 residues. The CDR3 is CAWSGQDQRNQPQHF. CDR3 nucleotide sequence: TGTGCCTGGAGCGGACAGGACCAGCGCAATCAGCCCCAGCATTTT.

This chain connects TRBV4-2 to TRBJ2-3; maybe TRBD2 (5 bases). The CDR3 loop spans 13 amino acids. CDR1 LGHNA and CDR2 YNFKEQ come from the germline V gene. V dropped 0 bases and J dropped 5 bases, with 6 bases sitting between them. CDR3 DNA: TGTGCCAGCAGCCAAGATAGCGAAGATACGCAGTATTTT. Residues: CASSQDSEDTQYF.

The chain joins TRBV7-2 to TRBJ1-3; TRBD1 is a possible D gene (5 bases). The CDR3 consists of 17 residues. Germline V CDR1 and CDR2: SGHTA, FQGNSA. Trimming pared 4 bases from V and 0 bases from J, leaving 16 bases between. CDR3 sequence reads: CASSSITTDFSGNTIYF. Here the CDR3 DNA reads TGTGCCAGCAGCTCCATAACGACAGATTTCTCTGGAAACACCATATATTTT.

The V gene is TRBV7-9, the J gene TRBJ1-5; possible D gene TRBD1, 5 bases. Germline V gives CDR1 SEHNR, CDR2 FQNEAQ (reference sequence). This CDR3 is 13 amino acids long. Trimming cost V 1 base and J 5 bases, with 6 bases left between them. The CDR3 DNA sequence: TGTGCCAGCAGCTTAGAAGGGGATCAGCCCCAGCATTTT. Residues: CASSLEGDQPQHF.

The rearrangement links TRBV2 to TRBJ1-2, with D unclear. The CDR3 length is 13 residues. V shed 8 bases and J shed 2 bases, with 12 bases lying between them. The germline CDR1 and CDR2 sequences are SNHLY and FYNNEI. In nucleotides, the CDR3 is TGTGCCAGCGCTAACGGGGTAAACTATGGCTACACCTTC. This translates into CASANGVNYGYTF.

The chain recombines TRBV10-3 with TRBJ2-7; possible D gene TRBD2, 5 bases. There are 14 residues in the CDR3. From germline, CDR1 is ENHRY and CDR2 SYGVKD. Between the trimmed V and J ends, which lost 7 bases and 6 bases, there was a span of 19 bases. In DNA, the CDR3 is TGTGCCATCATGATGGGGAGCCCAGGTGGCGAGCAGTACTTC. Its protein product is CAIMMGSPGGEQYF.

This clone was seen more than once but under ten times. The V and J genes are TRBV5-1 and TRBJ1-5; D might be TRBD1 (6 bases). Per the germline V gene, CDR1 is SGHRS and CDR2 is YFSETQ. The germline V and J ends were trimmed by 4 bases and 3 bases, with 20 bases remaining between them. The CDR3 spans 17 residues. CDR3 protein: CASSIRVDSDTNQPQHF. Here the CDR3 DNA reads TGCGCCAGCAGCATTAGAGTGGACAGCGACACCAATCAGCCCCAGCATTTT.

This clone has a handful of counts. The chain carries TRBV10-2 and TRBJ2-7; unclear D gene. Trimming removed 6 bases from V and 2 bases from J, with 14 bases in between. Germline CDR1 and CDR2: WSHSY and SAAADI. This CDR3 has 14 residues. CDR3 nucleotides: TGCGCCAGCAGACTGTACGGTAGAACCTACGAGCAGTACTTC. Translation gives CASRLYGRTYEQYF.

As concerns this clone: Other nucleotide sequences in the sample specify the same CDR3. The chain recombines TRBV7-2 with TRBJ1-1, with unresolved D. Germline assignment: CDR1 SGHTA and CDR2 FQGNSA. This CDR3 has 13 residues. V shed 3 bases and J shed 0 bases, with 5 bases lying between them. The CDR3 protein is CASSFGLNTEAFF. Written as DNA, the CDR3 is TGTGCCAGCAGCTTTGGCCTGAACACTGAAGCTTTCTTT.

The chain joins TRBV27 to TRBJ2-3, with a possible D match to TRBD1 (6 bases). V was trimmed by 6 bases and J by 1 base, leaving 11 bases between them. Germline loops: CDR1 MNHEY, CDR2 SMNVEV (reference sequence). The CDR3 length is 14 residues. The chain's CDR3 is CASRTGSRTDTQYF. Here the CDR3 DNA reads TGTGCCAGCAGAACAGGGTCCCGCACAGATACGCAGTATTTT.

This clone was seen only a few times. Here the CDR3 reads CASIQPRGTEFEKLFF. CDR3 sequence (DNA): TGTGCCAGTATCCAACCCCGCGGGACGGAGTTTGAAAAACTGTTTTTT. The chain carries TRBV19 and TRBJ1-4, with a tentative D call TRBD1 (5 bases). The CDR3 runs 16 residues. Germline V gives CDR1 LNHDA, CDR2 SQIVND (reference sequence). Trimming removed 7 bases at V and 7 bases at J, with 22 bases between.

A single count supports this clone. The chain is built from TRBV5-4 and TRBJ2-2, with no clear D. CDR1 SGHNT and CDR2 YYREEE come from the germline V gene (reference sequence). With 1 base removed from V and 4 bases from J, the gap between germline ends came to 11 bases. The CDR3 extends over 15 amino acids. The CDR3 nucleotides read TGTGCCAGCAGCTTGTTGCTAGGCGGCACCGGGGAGCTGTTTTTT. It yields the protein CASSLLLGGTGELFF.

V is TRBV7-2 and J is TRBJ2-3; 13 bases agree with TRBD2. V was clipped by 6 bases and J by 6 bases; unmatched bases: 6. This CDR3 comprises 15 residues. Germline CDR1 is SGHTA and CDR2 is FQGNSA. DNA of the CDR3: TGTGCCAGCAGGGGACTAGCGGGAAAAGGTGATACGCAGTATTTT. Residues: CASRGLAGKGDTQYF.

This clone was detected once. The chain employs TRBV27 and TRBJ2-7, with 9 bases that match TRBD1. After removal of 5 bases from V and 4 bases from J, the junction contained 15 bases not matched to a gene. Germline assignment: CDR1 MNHEY and CDR2 SMNVEV (reference sequence). The CDR3 spans 17 residues. CDR3 bases: TGTGCCAGCAGTCCGGGACAGGGAAGATCAGGGGGTTACGAGCAGTACTTC. Translating it yields CASSPGQGRSGGYEQYF.

V usage is TRBV5-1 and J usage is TRBJ1-4; possible D gene TRBD1, 6 bases. Germline CDR1 reads SGHRS; CDR2 reads YFSETQ. Deletions cut 6 bases from V and 3 bases from J, with 15 bases between. This CDR3 contains 15 residues. The CDR3 bases are TGCGCCAGCACTTCACAGGGAAGGGCTAATGAAAAACTGTTTTTT. This gives the protein CASTSQGRANEKLFF.